This T cell receptor beta chain was sequenced in a study of blood T cell repertoires in COVID-19. Overall study: The United States, Italy and Spain provided the acute and convalescent COVID-19 samples. From T cells, B-cell-depleted T cells, or PBMCs came the material, which was cDNA or gDNA.

Trimming removed 4 bases at V and 10 bases at J, with 14 bases between. Germline assignment: CDR1 MDHEN and CDR2 SYDVKM. The CDR3 length is 13 residues. In the authors' methods: Researchers report that nucleated cell counts were estimated from reference gene primer amplification. Sequencing used immunoSEQ multiplex PCR; TCRdb keeps in-frame clones, though not all of them. The D gene and trimming were derived from the DNA, and the V and J assignments and clone size from that table. Altogether about 160,000 clones are present, around 84% being singletons, with the ten largest covering approximately 1.1%.

This chain links TRBV28 with TRBJ2-1, with D possibly TRBD2 on 6 matching bases. This sequence was found in a middle-aged man with acute or convalescent COVID-19. Sequenced input: peripheral blood. CDR3 in DNA: TGTGCCAGCAGTTGGGACTGGATAATAGAGCAGTTCTTC. Its protein is CASSWDWIIEQFF.